This T cell receptor (beta chain) was observed in a study of response to subunit inactivated influenza vaccine. Study-wide results and caveats: Few additional T cells are recruited per seasonal influenza vaccination, authors suggested.

This clonotype was detected a few times. The target antigen is unknown. TCRdb called the RT-PCR reads again in MiXCR, with one record for every CDR3 protein. The repertoire holds almost 600,000 distinct CDR3 sequences, around 15% seen once, with more than 9.5% in the top ten. CDR1 and CDR2 from the germline V gene are SGHRS and YFSETQ. V gave up 0 bases and J gave up 2 bases, with 11 bases separating them. This CDR3 spans 15 amino acids. The rearrangement uses TRBV5-1 and TRBJ2-5; D is perhaps TRBD1 (6 bases). Sequencing was performed on PBMCs from blood, taken less than 13 days after vaccination. The source of this sequence is a middle-aged man who received an inactivated influenza vaccine. The CDR3 sequence: CASSLGVGQQETQYF. Written as DNA, the CDR3 is TGCGCCAGCAGCTTGGGTGTTGGACAGCAAGAGACCCAGTACTTC.